The 19 T cell receptor beta chains below were found in one sample sequenced in a study of PD-1 blockade in classical Hodgkin lymphoma. TCRdb's copy holds only in-frame clones and misses some; the assay was immunoSEQ multiplex PCR. The top ten hold 15% to 20% of the sample, which has approximately 26,000 clones, around 81% seen once. All patients relapsed after autologous stem cell transplantation, and brentuximab vedotin exposure varied. The source was peripheral blood mononuclear cells (PBMCs), collected before the second cycle of nivolumab. All receptors come from a human donor with classical Hodgkin lymphoma.

This clone was seen once. The V call is TRBV7-9, the J call TRBJ1-4, with D tentatively TRBD1 (6 bases). The CDR3 covers 15 residues. Germline values: CDR1 SEHNR, CDR2 FQNEAQ (reference sequence). V was trimmed by 5 bases and J by 0 bases, leaving 10 bases between them. The CDR3 nucleotides are TGTGCCAGCAGCCGGGACACTACAACTAATGAAAAACTGTTTTTT. Translating gives CASSRDTTTNEKLFF.

V is TRBV5-1 and J is TRBJ1-1, with D hard to call. This CDR3 has 17 amino acids. From germline, CDR1 is SGHRS and CDR2 YFSETQ. Deletions cut 0 bases from V and 7 bases from J, with 22 bases between. The CDR3 loop is CASSLDRQEFLYGEAFF. CDR3 in DNA: TGCGCCAGCAGCTTGGATCGTCAGGAGTTTTTATATGGTGAAGCTTTCTTT.

The chain links TRBV30 to TRBJ2-2; TRBD2 agrees at 7 bases. The CDR3 extends over 15 amino acids. CDR1 GTSNPN and CDR2 SVGIG come from the germline V gene (reference sequence). The ends lost 3 bases at V and 6 bases at J; junction bases unmatched: 10. The CDR3 region is CAWSDGWGGSGELFF. The DNA of the CDR3 is TGTGCCTGGAGCGATGGTTGGGGGGGGTCCGGGGAGCTGTTTTTT.

The chain uses TRBV10-3 and TRBJ1-2; tentative D call: TRBD1 (6 bases). The CDR3 is 13 amino acids. V dropped 9 bases and J dropped 0 bases, with 11 bases sitting between them. Germline-derived CDR1 and CDR2 are ENHRY and SYGVKD. CDR3 DNA sequence: TGTGCCATTCAACAGGGAACTAACTATGGCTACACCTTC. This sequence encodes CAIQQGTNYGYTF.

This clone has more than one count but fewer than ten. The chain is built from TRBV6-6 and TRBJ2-1; TRBD1 matches at 9 bases. In germline, CDR1 is MNHNY, CDR2 SVGAGI (reference sequence). This CDR3 comprises 14 residues. The V and J ends lost 6 bases and 14 bases, in that order; junction bases with no gene match: 14. CDR3 nucleotides: TGTGCCAGCAGGACGGACAGGGGTGAAAGCGGTGAGTTCTTC. Residues: CASRTDRGESGEFF.

The V and J genes are TRBV15 and TRBJ2-3; D is perhaps TRBD1 (5 bases). The CDR3 sequence is 14 residues long. Germline CDR1 is LNHNV and CDR2 is YYDKDF (reference sequence). Trimming pared 3 bases from V and 6 bases from J, leaving 13 bases between. The CDR3 coding sequence is TGTGCCACCAGCAGGGGGCAAGATAAGGATACGCAGTATTTT. Translation: CATSRGQDKDTQYF.

The chain combines TRBV5-1 with TRBJ2-5; D might be TRBD1 (6 bases). Trimming stripped 2 bases from V and 4 bases from J, with 15 bases between. The CDR3 covers 15 residues. Germline CDR1 reads SGHRS; CDR2 reads YFSETQ. Here the CDR3 DNA reads TGCGCCAGCAGCTTATCAGGGGTGATGGCAGAGACCCAGTACTTC. Protein: CASSLSGVMAETQYF. Full variable domain (remainder filled in from reference TRBV5-1 and TRBJ2-5): KAGVTQTPRYLIKTRGQQVTLSCSPISGHRSVSWYQQTPGQGLQFLFEYFSETQRNKGNFPGRFSGRQFSNSRSEMNVSTLELGDSALYLCASSLSGVMAETQYFGPGTRLLVL.

V usage is TRBV2 and J usage is TRBJ2-7; a weak D match, TRBD1 (6 bases). Germline CDR1 and CDR2: SNHLY and FYNNEI. Trimming removed 5 bases from V and 0 bases from J, with 14 bases in between. The CDR3 runs 15 residues. This chain's CDR3 is CASSPRTDNSYEQYF. DNA of the CDR3: TGTGCCAGCAGTCCCCGGACAGACAACTCCTACGAGCAGTACTTC.

The V gene is TRBV15, the J gene TRBJ1-4; TRBD1 is a possible D gene (5 bases). The CDR3 extends over 16 amino acids. CDR1 and CDR2 from the germline V gene are LNHNV and YYDKDF (reference sequence). With 0 bases removed from V and 0 bases from J, the gap between germline ends came to 8 bases. CDR3 in amino acids: CATSRDGGATNEKLFF. CDR3 DNA sequence: TGTGCCACCAGCAGAGATGGGGGAGCAACTAATGAAAAACTGTTTTTT.

The chain combines TRBV27 with TRBJ2-3, with 13 nucleotides matching TRBD2. The CDR3 runs to 13 residues. The germline V gene has CDR1 MNHEY and CDR2 SMNVEV (reference sequence). The J segment lost 9 bases and the V segment lost 4 bases, leaving 1 base of the junction unmatched. The CDR3 region is CASSWTSGRTQYF. In DNA form, the CDR3 reads TGTGCCAGCAGTTGGACTAGCGGGAGAACGCAGTATTTT.

This rearrangement joins TRBV10-2 to TRBJ2-1, with 8 bases aligning to TRBD2. The CDR3 sequence is 14 residues long. Trimming removed 7 bases from V and 7 bases from J; junction bases left unmatched: 9. Germline assignment: CDR1 WSHSY and CDR2 SAAADI. CDR3 nucleotides: TGCGCCAGCACCCCAGGCCCGGGGGGGAATGAGCAGTTCTTC. Protein sequence: CASTPGPGGNEQFF.

In the case of this clone: At one of its ends the junction is not consistent with the germline gene, which may arise from a read error. The J gene is TRBJ2-7, the V gene TRBV7-8, with D possibly TRBD2 on 6 matching bases. Germline V gene sequence: CDR1 SGHVS, CDR2 FQNEAQ. This CDR3 is 13 amino acids long. The CDR3 spells CASSFSHPRDSFF. The CDR3 bases are TGTGCCAGCAGCTTTTCGCACCCTCGGGACTCCTTCTTC. Full variable domain (missing parts from reference TRBV7-8 and TRBJ2-7): GAGVSQSPRYKVAKRGQDVALRCDPISGHVSLFWYQQALGQGPEFLTYFQNEAQLDKSGLPSDRFFAERPEGSVSTLKIQRTQQEDSAVYLCASSFSHPRDSFFGPGTRLTVT.

CDR3 sequence: CASSEMAVEAFF. The CDR3 DNA reads as TGTGCCAGCAGTGAAATGGCAGTTGAAGCTTTCTTT. The chain recombines TRBV2 with TRBJ1-1; unclear D gene. Germline-derived CDR1 and CDR2 are SNHLY and FYNNEI. The CDR3 extends over 12 amino acids. Trimming stripped 2 bases from V and 7 bases from J, with 8 bases between.

This chain connects TRBV29-1 to TRBJ1-1; maybe TRBD1 (5 bases). Trimming removed 3 bases at V and 1 base at J, with 15 bases between. The CDR3 is made up of 15 amino acids. CDR1 SQVTM and CDR2 ANQGSEA come from the germline V gene. The CDR3 spells CSVDFTGRGNTEAFF. Here the CDR3 DNA reads TGCAGCGTTGACTTCACAGGTCGTGGGAACACTGAAGCTTTCTTT.

This clone was observed a few times. Other nucleotide sequences from this sample produce the same CDR3. The V call is TRBV19, the J call TRBJ1-1; D might be TRBD1 (5 bases). Germline CDR1 reads LNHDA; CDR2 reads SQIVND (reference sequence). Trimming shortened V by 5 bases and J by 2 bases, and 9 bases separated the two germline ends. The CDR3 totals 13 residues. CDR3 DNA: TGTGCCAGTAGTGCAAGGGGTAACACTGAAGCTTTCTTT. Protein: CASSARGNTEAFF. The variable domain in full, with the rest retrieved from reference TRBV19 and TRBJ1-1, is DGGITQSPKYLFRKEGQNVTLSCEQNLNHDAMYWYRQDPGQGLRLIYYSQIVNDFQKGDIAEGYSVSREKKESFPLTVTSAQKNPTAFYLCASSARGNTEAFFGQGTRLTVV.

The chain uses TRBV19 and TRBJ2-7; possible D gene TRBD1, 5 bases. The germline V gene has CDR1 LNHDA and CDR2 SQIVND (reference sequence). V lost 3 bases and J 2 bases, leaving 11 bases between the germline ends. This CDR3 is built from 14 residues. The CDR3 here is CASSIQGDTYEQYF. For the CDR3, the DNA is TGTGCCAGTAGTATTCAAGGGGATACCTACGAGCAGTACTTC.

This clone was counted a single time. The chain couples TRBV10-3 to TRBJ2-7; a weak D match, TRBD2 (6 bases). Per germline, CDR1 ENHRY and CDR2 SYGVKD. CDR3 length equals 16 residues. Trimming left V 1 base short and J 3 bases short, with 16 bases between. The CDR3 reads CAISEWPGRDNYEQYF. CDR3 sequence (DNA): TGTGCCATCAGTGAGTGGCCGGGGCGGGATAACTACGAGCAGTACTTC.

The V call is TRBV6-5, the J call TRBJ2-7, with 11 bases matching TRBD1. This CDR3 has 15 residues. Unmatched junction bases numbered 9, after V lost 6 bases and J lost 5 bases. Germline CDR1 and CDR2: MNHEY and SVGAGI. The DNA for the CDR3 is TGTGCCAGCAGGAGAGGACAGGGGGCCGGTGACGAGCAGTACTTC. Translated: CASRRGQGAGDEQYF.

The V gene is TRBV2, the J gene TRBJ2-1, with 8 bases identical to TRBD1. V was clipped by 8 bases and J by 8 bases; unmatched bases: 14. Germline CDR1 is SNHLY and CDR2 is FYNNEI. The CDR3 spans 15 residues. CDR3 amino acids: CASRSGTGASDEQFF. The CDR3, as DNA: TGTGCCAGCCGCTCCGGGACAGGAGCAAGTGATGAGCAGTTCTTC.